This T cell receptor beta chain was recovered during a study of CD8 T cells in Susac syndrome. The V and J ends lost 1 base and 5 bases respectively, with 6 bases between them. CDR3 length: 12 amino acids. RNA in amounts of roughly 0.45 to 1 ug was reverse transcribed with random hexamers. TCRdb re-derived calls from the immunoSEQ multiplex PCR reads in MiXCR, one entry per CDR3 protein. The table lists 150,000 to 200,000 distinct CDR3 sequences, over 90% of them singletons. Sequencing was done on a sample of CD8+ T cells from PBMCs. The sequence derives from a human donor with Susac syndrome. V gene TRBV12-3 or TRBV12-4 combines with J gene TRBJ2-7; unclear D gene. CDR3 bases: TGTGCCAGCAGTTTAGTAATCCACGAGCAGTACTTC. Translating gives CASSLVIHEQYF.